A single sample is the source of the 11 T cell receptor beta chains below, sequenced in a study of PD-L1 blockade in urothelial cancer. Specified time point: pretreatment peripheral blood. Profiled with immunoSEQ multiplex PCR; TCRdb holds only in-frame clones, not every one. Counted here are tens of thousands of clones, about 90% occurring once; the ten biggest clones make up around 1.6%. Here the sequenced sample was PBMCs, taken around atezolizumab (anti-PD-L1) treatment. The receptors originated from a man aged 60 to 69 with urothelial cancer.

J is TRBJ2-5 and V is TRBV10-1; possible D gene TRBD1, 5 bases. The germline V gene has CDR1 WNHNN and CDR2 SYGVQD (reference sequence). Trimming removed 4 bases from V and 0 bases from J, with 6 bases in between. The CDR3 is 13 amino acids. The CDR3 here is CASSGQYQETQYF. The CDR3 region has the DNA TGCGCCAGCAGTGGACAGTACCAAGAGACCCAGTACTTC.

This chain links TRBV19 with TRBJ2-3; 12 nucleotides match TRBD2. V was clipped by 5 bases and J by 6 bases; unmatched bases: 12. The CDR3 contains 17 residues. From germline, CDR1 is LNHDA and CDR2 SQIVND (reference sequence). CDR3: CASSSQLAGGPSDTQYF. CDR3 DNA sequence: TGTGCCAGTAGTTCGCAGCTAGCGGGGGGGCCAAGCGATACGCAGTATTTT.

V and J are TRBV7-2 and TRBJ1-6, with D maybe TRBD1 (5 bases). This CDR3 spans 19 amino acids. Germline CDR1 SGHTA, CDR2 FQGNSA. Trimming pared 3 bases from V and 3 bases from J, leaving 21 bases between. CDR3: CASSFKRGEGIFYNSPLHF. Here the CDR3 DNA reads TGTGCCAGCAGCTTTAAGAGAGGGGAGGGGATTTTCTATAATTCACCCCTCCACTTT.

The rearrangement joins TRBV27 to TRBJ2-1; TRBD2 aligns across 8 bases. This CDR3 is built from 14 residues. V shed 11 bases, J shed 5 bases, and the junction held 11 bases outside the gene matches. Germline V gene sequence: CDR1 MNHEY, CDR2 SMNVEV (reference sequence). The CDR3 here is CALHGGRLNNEQFF. The CDR3 DNA reads as TGTGCCTTACATGGCGGGAGGCTCAACAATGAGCAGTTCTTC.

V gene TRBV11-3 combines with J gene TRBJ1-3, with D maybe TRBD1 (5 bases). The CDR3 covers 15 residues. Per the germline V gene, CDR1 is SGHNT and CDR2 is YENEEA. The V and J ends lost 2 bases and 4 bases respectively, with 12 bases between them. The CDR3 region is CASSLTGLTGNTIYF. The CDR3, as DNA: TGTGCCAGCAGCTTAACAGGATTAACGGGAAACACCATATATTTT.

V gene TRBV7-2 combines with J gene TRBJ2-2; D is unclear. V gave up 0 bases and J gave up 3 bases, with 8 bases separating them. The CDR3 is 15 amino acids. The V gene's germline CDR1 is SGHTA and CDR2 FQGNSA. The DNA of the CDR3 is TGTGCCAGCAGCTTAGCATTTCCTTACACCGGGGAGCTGTTTTTT. Residues: CASSLAFPYTGELFF. Full variable domain (remainder filled in from reference TRBV7-2 and TRBJ2-2): GAGVSQSPSNKVTEKGKDVELRCDPISGHTALYWYRQSLGQGLEFLIYFQGNSAPDKSGLPSDRFSAERTGGSVSTLTIQRTQQEDSAVYLCASSLAFPYTGELFFGEGSRLTVL.

This clone appeared once. The chain combines TRBV28 with TRBJ2-7, with 7 bases aligning to TRBD1. With V trimmed by 6 bases and J by 4 bases, 9 bases remained unmatched. The CDR3 has 14 residues. CDR1 and CDR2 from the germline V gene are MDHEN and SYDVKM. CDR3 region: CASRFRDRLYEQYF. The CDR3 nucleotides are TGTGCCAGCAGATTCCGGGACAGACTATACGAGCAGTACTTC.

The chain has TRBV9 and TRBJ2-3, with 8 bases that match TRBD1. CDR3 length: 14 amino acids. Germline trimming cut 2 bases from V and 5 bases from J; bases unmatched to any gene: 4. The V gene's germline CDR1 is SGDLS and CDR2 YYNGEE. The CDR3 DNA sequence: TGTGCCAGCAGCGTCACAGGGGGAGAAGATACGCAGTATTTT. It yields the protein CASSVTGGEDTQYF. The whole variable domain, remainder taken from reference TRBV9 and TRBJ2-3, is DSGVTQTPKHLITATGQRVTLRCSPRSGDLSVYWYQQSLDQGLQFLIQYYNGEERAKGNILERFSAQQFPDLHSELNLSSLELGDSALYFCASSVTGGEDTQYFGPGTRLTVL.

The gene calls are TRBV6-5 and TRBJ2-2; TRBD2 might be the D (7 bases). This CDR3 spans 15 amino acids. V was clipped by 6 bases and J by 0 bases, with 11 bases between them. Germline CDR1 reads MNHEY; CDR2 reads SVGAGI. The chain's CDR3 is CASRRGGSNTGELFF. CDR3 sequence (DNA): TGTGCCAGCAGGAGGGGGGGATCGAACACCGGGGAGCTGTTTTTT.

This CDR3 is CASSLSFRGTGELFF. DNA of the CDR3: TGTGCCAGCAGCTTGTCTTTCCGGGGCACCGGGGAGCTGTTTTTT. This chain links TRBV5-4 with TRBJ2-2; weak D call: TRBD2 (5 bases). Trimming took off 1 base at V and 4 bases at J, with 11 bases between the two ends. Germline values: CDR1 SGHNT, CDR2 YYREEE (reference sequence). There are 15 residues in the CDR3.

This sequence joins TRBV5-1 and TRBJ2-1; maybe TRBD2 (6 bases). The V end lost 3 bases, the J end lost 0 bases, and 10 bases lay between the germline ends. The CDR3 runs 15 residues. Germline V CDR1 and CDR2: SGHRS, YFSETQ. The CDR3 bases are TGCGCCAGCAGCTCGGACGGGAGCTCCTACAATGAGCAGTTCTTC. It specifies CASSSDGSSYNEQFF.